The subject of this entry is one T cell receptor beta chain. The antigen is undetermined. The data derive from a study of T cell responses to AZD1222 COVID-19 vaccine. Study-wide points: Spike-specific TCR breadth and depth grew following two AZD1222 doses. Reportedly, close to half of spike-specific TCRs are directed against unmutated variant regions. After the peak T cell response, and only then, were repertoires sampled. Most donors were white British, females outnumbered males, and clonal diversity was possibly underestimated.

Only in-frame clones appear in the TCRdb table, and some are missing; sequencing was by immunoSEQ multiplex PCR. The sample lists some 120,000 clones; 88% were seen once. The length of the CDR3 is 14 residues. The germline V gene encodes CDR1 SGHNT and CDR2 YENEEA. Trimming left V 5 bases short and J 7 bases short, with 12 bases between. The input for sequencing was peripheral blood, taken on day 0 of AZD1222 vaccination. The clonotype originates from an adult in good health. This chain joins TRBV11-3 and TRBJ1-6, with D perhaps matching TRBD1 (5 bases). This chain's CDR3 is CASSLGGKNSPLHF. CDR3 DNA: TGTGCCAGCAGCCTTGGGGGGAAAAATTCACCCCTCCACTTT.